Listed here are 17 T cell receptor beta chains from one sample, sequenced in a study of CD8 T cells in Susac syndrome. Random hexamers were used to reverse transcribe an amount of about 0.45 to 1 ug RNA. One entry per CDR3 protein, called by TCRdb with MiXCR from the immunoSEQ multiplex PCR reads. The repertoire holds approximately 83,000 distinct CDR3 sequences, 94% seen once, with less than 0.95% in the top ten. The sample was CD8+ T cells from PBMCs. The receptors were sampled from a human donor with Susac syndrome.

This chain connects TRBV6-5 to TRBJ2-3; tentatively, D is TRBD2 (6 bases). Germline V CDR1 and CDR2: MNHEY, SVGAGI. This CDR3 region has 15 residues. Trimming took off 2 bases at V and 3 bases at J, with 12 bases between the two ends. CDR3 nucleotides: TGTGCCAGCAGTTACGGAAACGGGGGAACAGATACGCAGTATTTT. Protein: CASSYGNGGTDTQYF.

The rearrangement uses TRBV27 and TRBJ2-5; 10 bases fit TRBD2. The CDR3 spans 15 residues. V lost 2 bases and J lost 5; bases outside the gene matches: 5. Germline lookup yields CDR1 MNHEY and CDR2 SMNVEV (reference sequence). CDR3 coding DNA: TGTGCCAGCAGTTTACAGCGGGAGGGCCTGGAGACCCAGTACTTC. Encoded protein: CASSLQREGLETQYF.

This clonotype has a single count. The CDR3: CSARPDRGRDIMDEAFF. Here the CDR3 DNA reads TGCAGTGCTCGCCCGGACAGGGGGCGCGATATTATGGATGAAGCTTTCTTT. The chain employs TRBV20-1 and TRBJ1-1, with TRBD1 matching 11 bases. Trimming removed 5 bases from V and 7 bases from J; junction bases left unmatched: 18. CDR1 and CDR2 (germline): DFQATT, SNEGSKA (reference sequence). The length of the CDR3 is 17 residues.

This sequence joins TRBV5-6 and TRBJ1-5, with D perhaps TRBD1 (5 bases). The V gene's germline CDR1 is SGHDT and CDR2 YYEEEE. With 2 bases removed from V and 9 bases from J, the gap between germline ends came to 9 bases. The CDR3 is 12 amino acids. CDR3 region: CASSFGDVPQHF. The CDR3 region has the DNA TGTGCCAGCAGCTTCGGGGACGTGCCCCAGCATTTT.

This chain connects TRBV14 to TRBJ2-2, with 8 bases matching TRBD1. From germline, CDR1 is SGHDN and CDR2 FVKESK. The CDR3 contains 14 residues. The V gene end was trimmed by 3 bases and the J gene end by 6 bases; junction bases not matched to a gene: 3. The CDR3 loop is CASSQTGDSGELFF. The CDR3 DNA reads TGTGCCAGCAGCCAGACAGGGGACTCCGGGGAGCTGTTTTTT.

The chain joins TRBV30 to TRBJ1-1; D gene unclear. Germline V CDR1 and CDR2: GTSNPN, SVGIG (reference sequence). The CDR3 runs to 12 residues. Trimming took off 5 bases at V and 1 base at J, with 8 bases between the two ends. CDR3 bases: TGTGCCTGGGGGGTCGGGAACACTGAAGCTTTCTTT. Residues: CAWGVGNTEAFF.

This clonotype came up once. The chain uses TRBV4-3 and TRBJ1-1; 8 positions agree with TRBD1. J lost 5 bases, V lost 1 base, and 3 bases had no gene match. This CDR3 has 14 residues. Looked up from germline, CDR1 is LGHNA and CDR2 is YSLEER. The CDR3 here is CASSQAQGGTEAFF. The DNA of the CDR3 is TGCGCCAGCAGCCAAGCACAGGGGGGTACTGAAGCTTTCTTT.

The chain couples TRBV4-3 to TRBJ1-2; D not certain. The germline V gene encodes CDR1 LGHNA and CDR2 YSLEER. The V end was cut by 0 bases, the J end by 4 bases, with 9 bases between. This CDR3 is built from 14 residues. CDR3 protein: CASSQDAFAYGYTF. The CDR3 nucleotides read TGCGCCAGCAGCCAAGACGCGTTCGCCTATGGCTACACCTTC.

V gene TRBV20-1 combines with J gene TRBJ1-3; D is uncertain. Trimming removed 5 bases at V and 3 bases at J, with 20 bases between. The CDR3 runs to 16 residues. CDR1 and CDR2 (germline): DFQATT, SNEGSKA (reference sequence). In DNA form, the CDR3 reads TGCAGTGCTGCTGAGAACACCGGATATCTTGGAAACACCATATATTTT. It codes for CSAAENTGYLGNTIYF.

The V gene is TRBV28, the J gene TRBJ2-1; 7 nucleotides agree with TRBD2. The germline gives CDR1 MDHEN, CDR2 SYDVKM. V gave up 4 bases and J gave up 7 bases; unmatched junction bases: 25. CDR3 length: 20 residues. The CDR3 DNA sequence: TGTGCCAGCAGTTCCTCTTATATATCCGGGAGGCTAGCGGCTCGAAATGAGCAGTTCTTC. Residues: CASSSSYISGRLAARNEQFF.

The chain recombines TRBV3-1 with TRBJ1-4; D not resolved. The V and J ends lost 0 bases and 7 bases respectively, with 12 bases between them. In germline, CDR1 is LGHDT, CDR2 YNNKEL (reference sequence). The CDR3 covers 15 residues. Here the CDR3 reads CASSQDPGPGEKLFF. In DNA, the CDR3 is TGTGCCAGCAGCCAAGATCCGGGTCCAGGTGAAAAACTGTTTTTT.

The rearrangement uses TRBV20-1 and TRBJ2-5; D unresolved. Trimming shortened V by 0 bases and J by 0 bases, and 5 bases separated the two germline ends. The CDR3 consists of 13 residues. Germline V gene sequence: CDR1 DFQATT, CDR2 SNEGSKA (reference sequence). In DNA form, the CDR3 reads TGCAGTGCTAGAGAACACAACCAAGAGACCCAGTACTTC. This sequence encodes CSAREHNQETQYF.

The gene calls are TRBV25-1 and TRBJ2-1, with D perhaps being TRBD1 or TRBD2 (5 bases each). The CDR3 loop spans 17 amino acids. Germline CDR1 reads MGHDK; CDR2 reads SYGVNS. V lost 0 bases and J 4 bases, leaving 16 bases between the germline ends. CDR3 sequence (DNA): TGTGCCAGCAGTGAATACGGGGACGGAAAGGGGTACAATGAGCAGTTCTTC. Residues: CASSEYGDGKGYNEQFF.

The rearrangement joins TRBV7-3 to TRBJ2-3, with D possibly TRBD1 on 5 matching bases. There are 13 residues in the CDR3. The germline V and J ends were trimmed by 5 bases and 2 bases, with 8 bases remaining between them. Germline CDR1 SGHTA, CDR2 FQGTGA. The CDR3 DNA follows: TGTGCCAGCAGCCAGGGCACCACAGATACGCAGTATTTT. Protein: CASSQGTTDTQYF.

This clonotype was found once. The chain carries TRBV7-9 and TRBJ2-7; D is uncertain. The germline V and J ends were trimmed by 5 bases and 9 bases, with 11 bases remaining between them. CDR3 length: 11 amino acids. The germline V gene encodes CDR1 SEHNR and CDR2 FQNEAQ (reference sequence). The CDR3 DNA follows: TGTGCCAGCAGCGCCGATTCTGGGCAGTACTTC. It codes for CASSADSGQYF.

The chain is built from TRBV28 and TRBJ1-1; 7 positions match TRBD1. This CDR3 is built from 16 residues. V lost 6 bases and J lost 2; bases outside the gene matches: 12. Germline CDR1 MDHEN, CDR2 SYDVKM. This chain's CDR3 is CASSEIGQAFNTEAFF. For the CDR3, the DNA is TGTGCCAGCAGCGAAATTGGACAGGCTTTCAACACTGAAGCTTTCTTT.

This chain links TRBV5-5 with TRBJ2-5, with 8 positions matching TRBD1. CDR3 length equals 15 residues. CDR1 and CDR2 from the germline V gene are SGHKS and YYEKEE (reference sequence). Trimming cost V 3 bases and J 5 bases; bases outside gene matches: 9. The CDR3 here is CASSSMDRVSETQYF. In DNA, the CDR3 is TGTGCCAGCAGCTCGATGGACAGGGTGTCGGAGACCCAGTACTTC.